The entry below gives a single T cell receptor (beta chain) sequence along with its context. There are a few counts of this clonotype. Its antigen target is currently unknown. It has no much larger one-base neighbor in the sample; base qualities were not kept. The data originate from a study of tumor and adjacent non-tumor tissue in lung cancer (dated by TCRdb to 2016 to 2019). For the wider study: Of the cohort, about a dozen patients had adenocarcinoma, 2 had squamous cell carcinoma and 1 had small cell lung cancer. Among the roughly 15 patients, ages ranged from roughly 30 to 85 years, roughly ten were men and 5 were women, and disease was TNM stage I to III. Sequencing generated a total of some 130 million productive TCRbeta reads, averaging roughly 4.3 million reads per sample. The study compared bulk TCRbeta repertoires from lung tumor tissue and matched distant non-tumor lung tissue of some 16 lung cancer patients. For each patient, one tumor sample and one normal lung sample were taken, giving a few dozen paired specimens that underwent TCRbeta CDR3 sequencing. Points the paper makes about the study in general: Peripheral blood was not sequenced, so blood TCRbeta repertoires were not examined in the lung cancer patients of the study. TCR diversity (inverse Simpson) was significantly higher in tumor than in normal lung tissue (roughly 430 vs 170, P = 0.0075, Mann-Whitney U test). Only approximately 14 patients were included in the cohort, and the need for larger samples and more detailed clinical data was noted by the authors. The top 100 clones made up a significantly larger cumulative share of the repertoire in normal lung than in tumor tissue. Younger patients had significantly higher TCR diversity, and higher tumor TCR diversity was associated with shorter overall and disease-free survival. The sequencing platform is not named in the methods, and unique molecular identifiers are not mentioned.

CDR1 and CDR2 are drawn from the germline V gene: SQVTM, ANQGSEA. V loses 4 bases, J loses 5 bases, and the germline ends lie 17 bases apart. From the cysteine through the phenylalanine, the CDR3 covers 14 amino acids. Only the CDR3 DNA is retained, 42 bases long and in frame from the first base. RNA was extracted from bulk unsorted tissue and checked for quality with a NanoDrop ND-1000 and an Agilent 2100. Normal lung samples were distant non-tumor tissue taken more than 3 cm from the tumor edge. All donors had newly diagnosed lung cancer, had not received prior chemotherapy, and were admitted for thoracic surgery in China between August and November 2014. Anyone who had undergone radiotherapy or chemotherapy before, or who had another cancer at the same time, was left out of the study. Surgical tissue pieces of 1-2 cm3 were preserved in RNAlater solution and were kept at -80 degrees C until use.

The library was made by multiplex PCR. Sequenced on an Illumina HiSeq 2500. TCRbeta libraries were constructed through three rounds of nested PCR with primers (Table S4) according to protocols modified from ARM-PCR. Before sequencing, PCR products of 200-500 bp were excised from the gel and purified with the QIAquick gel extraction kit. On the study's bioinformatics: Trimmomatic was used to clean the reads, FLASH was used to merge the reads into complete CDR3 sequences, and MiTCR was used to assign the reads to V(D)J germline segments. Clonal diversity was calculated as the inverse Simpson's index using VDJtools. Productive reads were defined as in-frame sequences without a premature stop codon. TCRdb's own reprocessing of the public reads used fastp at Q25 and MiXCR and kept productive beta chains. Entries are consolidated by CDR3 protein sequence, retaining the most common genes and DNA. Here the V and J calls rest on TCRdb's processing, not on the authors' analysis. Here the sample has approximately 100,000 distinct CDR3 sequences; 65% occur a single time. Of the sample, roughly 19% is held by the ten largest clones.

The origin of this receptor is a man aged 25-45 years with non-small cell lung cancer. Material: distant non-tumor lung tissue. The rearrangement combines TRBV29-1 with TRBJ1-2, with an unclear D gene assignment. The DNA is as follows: TGCAGCGTTGGTACGGACTGGAGGAGTTATGGCTACACCTTC. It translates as CSVGTDWRSYGYTF.